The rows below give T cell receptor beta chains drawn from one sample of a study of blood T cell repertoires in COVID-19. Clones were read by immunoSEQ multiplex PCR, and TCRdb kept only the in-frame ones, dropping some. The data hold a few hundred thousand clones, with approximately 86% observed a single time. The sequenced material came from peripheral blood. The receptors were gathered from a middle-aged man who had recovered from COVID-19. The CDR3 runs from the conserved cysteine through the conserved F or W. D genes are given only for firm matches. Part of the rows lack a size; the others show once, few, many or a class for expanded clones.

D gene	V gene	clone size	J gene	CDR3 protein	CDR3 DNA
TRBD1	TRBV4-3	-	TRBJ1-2	CASSQSFSGGIYGYTF	TGCGCCAGCAGCCAATCGTTTTCAGGGGGGATCTATGGCTACACCTTC
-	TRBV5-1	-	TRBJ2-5	CASSIQDQETQYF	TGCGCCAGCAGCATCCAGGACCAAGAGACCCAGTACTTC
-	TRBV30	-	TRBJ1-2	CAWIRGASGYTF	TGTGCCTGGATTCGGGGGGCCTCTGGCTACACCTTC
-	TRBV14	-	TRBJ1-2	CASSQSRSGYTF	TGTGCCAGCAGCCAATCCCGGAGCGGCTACACCTTC
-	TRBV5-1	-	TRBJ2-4	CASSESPFVAKNIQYF	TGCGCCAGCAGCGAGTCTCCGTTTGTAGCCAAAAACATTCAGTACTTC
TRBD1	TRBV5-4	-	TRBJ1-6	CASGQGPNSPLHF	TGTGCCAGCGGACAGGGACCTAATTCACCCCTCCACTTT
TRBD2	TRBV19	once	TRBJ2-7	CASSVLAVWGGEQYF	TGTGCCAGTAGTGTCCTAGCGGTTTGGGGTGGCGAGCAGTACTTC
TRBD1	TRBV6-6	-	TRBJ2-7	CASRKITGGSYEQYF	TGTGCCAGCAGAAAAATAACAGGGGGCAGCTACGAGCAGTACTTC
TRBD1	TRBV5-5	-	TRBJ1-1	CASSTGTGNTEAFF	TGTGCCAGCAGCACCGGGACAGGAAACACTGAAGCTTTCTTT
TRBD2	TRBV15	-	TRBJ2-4	CATSRSGTSASIQYF	TGTGCCACCAGCAGATCCGGGACTAGCGCGAGCATTCAGTACTTC
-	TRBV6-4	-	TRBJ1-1	CASRPNRMNTEAFF	TGTGCCAGCAGACCGAACAGGATGAACACTGAAGCTTTCTTT
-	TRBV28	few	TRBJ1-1	CASHSGWTEAFF	TGTGCCAGCCATAGCGGTTGGACTGAAGCTTTCTTT
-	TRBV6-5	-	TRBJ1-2	CASAAGINYGYTF	TGTGCCAGCGCCGCCGGGATTAACTATGGCTACACCTTC
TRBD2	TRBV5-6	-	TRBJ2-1	CASTGGANEQFF	TGTGCCAGCACCGGGGGGGCGAATGAGCAGTTCTTC
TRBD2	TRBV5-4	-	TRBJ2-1	CASSSQRGTSYNEQFF	TGTGCCAGCAGTTCTCAGCGGGGGACCTCCTACAATGAGCAGTTCTTC
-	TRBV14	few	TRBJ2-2	CASSRGMIGGANTGELFF	TGTGCCAGCAGCCGAGGAATGATTGGCGGGGCGAACACCGGGGAGCTGTTTTTT
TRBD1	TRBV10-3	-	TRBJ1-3	CAINNRGPGNTIYF	TGTGCCATCAACAACAGGGGGCCTGGAAACACCATATATTTT
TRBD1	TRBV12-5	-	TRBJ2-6	CASGSPGGSGANVLTF	TGTGCTAGTGGTTCGCCAGGGGGCTCTGGGGCCAACGTCCTGACTTTC
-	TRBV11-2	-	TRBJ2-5	CASSFGRAETQYF	TGTGCCAGCAGCTTTGGCAGGGCTGAGACCCAGTACTTC
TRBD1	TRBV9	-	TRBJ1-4	CASSPRDRDNEKLFF	TGTGCCAGCAGCCCAAGAGACAGGGATAATGAAAAACTGTTTTTT
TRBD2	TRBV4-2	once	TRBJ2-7	CASSQDRVAGPHEQYF	TGTGCCAGCAGCCAAGATCGAGTAGCGGGTCCCCACGAGCAGTACTTC
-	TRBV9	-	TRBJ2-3	CASSVGALPTDTQYF	TGTGCCAGCAGCGTAGGAGCCCTTCCCACAGATACGCAGTATTTT
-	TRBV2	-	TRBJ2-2	CASRIFTGELFF	TGTGCCAGCAGAATCTTCACCGGGGAGCTGTTTTTT
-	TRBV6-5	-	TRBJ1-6	CASARSNSPLHF	TGTGCCAGCGCGCGGTCTAATTCACCCCTCCACTTT
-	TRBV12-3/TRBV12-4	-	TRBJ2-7	CASSSRQGTEQYF	TGTGCCAGCAGTTCGCGCCAGGGTACCGAGCAGTACTTC
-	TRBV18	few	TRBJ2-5	CASSPIRRVGETQYF	TGTGCCAGCTCACCTATCCGCAGGGTCGGGGAGACCCAGTACTTC
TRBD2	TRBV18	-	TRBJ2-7	CASSRSGVSYEQYF	TGTGCCAGCTCACGTAGCGGGGTCTCCTACGAGCAGTACTTC
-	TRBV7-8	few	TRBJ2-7	CASSFERSYEQYF	TGTGCCAGCAGCTTTGAGCGTTCCTACGAGCAGTACTTC
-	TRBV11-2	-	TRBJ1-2	CASSLGTVRDYGYTF	TGTGCCAGCAGCTTAGGGACAGTTAGGGACTATGGCTACACCTTC
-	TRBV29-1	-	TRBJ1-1	CSVELAGLVTEAFF	TGCAGCGTTGAACTTGCGGGCTTAGTCACTGAAGCTTTCTTT
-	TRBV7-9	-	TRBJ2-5	CASQIGGETQYF	TGTGCCAGCCAAATCGGAGGAGAGACCCAGTACTTC
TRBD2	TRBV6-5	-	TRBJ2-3	CASRSSGGPTDTQYF	TGTGCCAGCAGGTCCTCGGGGGGGCCCACAGATACGCAGTATTTT
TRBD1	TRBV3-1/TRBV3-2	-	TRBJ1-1	CASSQEGTGMRAFF	TGTGCCAGCAGCCAAGAGGGGACAGGGATGCGAGCTTTCTTT
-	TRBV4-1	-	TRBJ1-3	CASSQRGLETPGSGNTIYF	TGCGCCAGCAGCCAAAGGGGCCTGGAAACGCCTGGGTCTGGAAACACCATATATTTT